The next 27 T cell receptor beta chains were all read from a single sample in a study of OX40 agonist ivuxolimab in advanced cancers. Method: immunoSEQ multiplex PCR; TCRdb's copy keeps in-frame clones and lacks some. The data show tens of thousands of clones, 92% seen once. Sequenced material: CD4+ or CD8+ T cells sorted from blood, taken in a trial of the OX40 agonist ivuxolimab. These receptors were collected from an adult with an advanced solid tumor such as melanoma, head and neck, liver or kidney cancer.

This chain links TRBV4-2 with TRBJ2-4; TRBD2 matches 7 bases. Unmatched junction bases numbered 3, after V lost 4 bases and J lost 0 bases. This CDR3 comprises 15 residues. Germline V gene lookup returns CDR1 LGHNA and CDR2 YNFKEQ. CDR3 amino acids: CASSPGRLAKNIQYF. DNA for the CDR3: TGTGCCAGCAGCCCCGGGAGGTTAGCCAAAAACATTCAGTACTTC.

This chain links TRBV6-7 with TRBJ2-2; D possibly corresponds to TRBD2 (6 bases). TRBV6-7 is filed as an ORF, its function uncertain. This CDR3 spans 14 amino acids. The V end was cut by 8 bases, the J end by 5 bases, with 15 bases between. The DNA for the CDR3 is TGTGCCAGCGGGGGACTCCCACGAACCGGGGAGCTGTTTTTT. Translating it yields CASGGLPRTGELFF.

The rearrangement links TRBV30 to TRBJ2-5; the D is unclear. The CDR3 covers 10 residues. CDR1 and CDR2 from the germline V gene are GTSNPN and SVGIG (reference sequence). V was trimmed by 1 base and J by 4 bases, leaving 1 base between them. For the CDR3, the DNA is TGTGCCTGGAGTGGAGAGACCCAGTACTTC. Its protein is CAWSGETQYF.

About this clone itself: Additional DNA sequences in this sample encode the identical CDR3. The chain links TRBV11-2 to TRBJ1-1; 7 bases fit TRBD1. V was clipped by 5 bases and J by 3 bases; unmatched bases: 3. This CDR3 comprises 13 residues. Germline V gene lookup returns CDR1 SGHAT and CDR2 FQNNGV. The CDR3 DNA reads TGTGCCAGCAGCCCTGACAGGGACACTGAAGCTTTCTTT. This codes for CASSPDRDTEAFF.

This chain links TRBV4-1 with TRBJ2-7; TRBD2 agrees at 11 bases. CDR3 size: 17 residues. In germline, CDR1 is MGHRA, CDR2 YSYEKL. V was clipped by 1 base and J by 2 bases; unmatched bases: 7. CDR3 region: CASSQAPSSGGPYEQYF. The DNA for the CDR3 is TGCGCCAGCAGCCAAGCCCCGTCTAGCGGGGGGCCCTACGAGCAGTACTTC.

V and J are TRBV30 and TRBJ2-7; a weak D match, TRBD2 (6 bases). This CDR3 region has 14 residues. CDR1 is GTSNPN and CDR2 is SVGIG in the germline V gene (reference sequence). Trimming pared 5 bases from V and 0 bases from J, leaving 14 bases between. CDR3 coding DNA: TGTGCCTGGGGGGGGTGCCTCAGCTCCTACGAGCAGTACTTC. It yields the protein CAWGGCLSSYEQYF.

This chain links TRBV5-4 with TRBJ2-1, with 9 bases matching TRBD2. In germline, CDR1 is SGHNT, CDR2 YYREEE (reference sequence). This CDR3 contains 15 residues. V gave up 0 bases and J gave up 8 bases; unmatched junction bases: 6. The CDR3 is CASSLGGGGADEQFF. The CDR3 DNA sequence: TGTGCCAGCAGCTTGGGTGGCGGGGGGGCGGATGAGCAGTTCTTC.

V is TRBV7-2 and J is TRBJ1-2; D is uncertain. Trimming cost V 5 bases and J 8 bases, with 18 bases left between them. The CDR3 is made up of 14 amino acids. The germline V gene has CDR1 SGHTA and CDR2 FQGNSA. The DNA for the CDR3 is TGTGCCAGCAGCCCTGAAACACCGTCGGGGGGCTACACCTTC. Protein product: CASSPETPSGGYTF.

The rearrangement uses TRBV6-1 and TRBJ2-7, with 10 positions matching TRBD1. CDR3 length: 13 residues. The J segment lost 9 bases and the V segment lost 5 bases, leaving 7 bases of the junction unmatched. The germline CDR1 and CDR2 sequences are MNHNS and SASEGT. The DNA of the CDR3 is TGTGCCAGCAGTATCCGACAGGGGGCGCGGCAGTACTTC. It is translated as CASSIRQGARQYF.

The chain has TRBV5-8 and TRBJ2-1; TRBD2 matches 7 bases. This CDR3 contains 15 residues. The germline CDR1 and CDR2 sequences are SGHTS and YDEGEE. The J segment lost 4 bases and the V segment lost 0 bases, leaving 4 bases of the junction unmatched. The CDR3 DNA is TGTGCCAGCAGCTTGGTGGCTAGCGGATACAATGAGCAGTTCTTC. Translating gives CASSLVASGYNEQFF.

The CDR3 loop reads CASSPYLAWTYNEQFF. For the CDR3, the DNA is TGTGCCAGCAGCCCTTATCTAGCGTGGACCTACAATGAGCAGTTCTTC. The rearrangement joins TRBV14 to TRBJ2-1, with a tentative D call TRBD2 (6 bases). The CDR3 length is 16 residues. Germline loops: CDR1 SGHDN, CDR2 FVKESK. Between the trimmed V and J ends, which lost 4 bases and 2 bases, there was a span of 15 bases.

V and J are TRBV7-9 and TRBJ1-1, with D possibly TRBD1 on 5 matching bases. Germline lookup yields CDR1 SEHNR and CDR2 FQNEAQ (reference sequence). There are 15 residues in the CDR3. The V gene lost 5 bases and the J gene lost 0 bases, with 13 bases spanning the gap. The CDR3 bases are TGTGCCAGCAGCCTGGGACGGAACATGAACACTGAAGCTTTCTTT. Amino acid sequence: CASSLGRNMNTEAFF. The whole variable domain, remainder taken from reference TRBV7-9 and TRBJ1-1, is DTGVSQNPRHKITKRGQNVTFRCDPISEHNRLYWYRQTLGQGPEFLTYFQNEAQLEKSRLLSDRFSAERPKGSFSTLEIQRTEQGDSAMYLCASSLGRNMNTEAFFGQGTRLTVV.

The CDR3 nucleotides read TGTGCCAGCAGCAGTGAGTGGGTTTACGAGCAGTACTTC. Amino acids: CASSSEWVYEQYF. V usage is TRBV7-2 and J usage is TRBJ2-7; D call uncertain. The V end lost 5 bases, the J end lost 4 bases, and 12 bases lay between the germline ends. The CDR3 contains 13 residues. Germline CDR1 reads SGHTA; CDR2 reads FQGNSA.

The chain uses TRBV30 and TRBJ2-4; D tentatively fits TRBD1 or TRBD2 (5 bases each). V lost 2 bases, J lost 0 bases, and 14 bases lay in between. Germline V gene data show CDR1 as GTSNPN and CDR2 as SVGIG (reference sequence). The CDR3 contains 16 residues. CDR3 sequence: CAWSRKGTLAKNIQYF. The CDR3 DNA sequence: TGTGCCTGGAGTCGAAAGGGGACCCTAGCCAAAAACATTCAGTACTTC.

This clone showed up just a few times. The CDR3, as DNA: TGTGCCAGCAGCGAAATCCGGAACACTGAAGCTTTCTTT. It specifies CASSEIRNTEAFF. The chain employs TRBV9 and TRBJ1-1; D gene ambiguous. The germline V and J ends were trimmed by 3 bases and 1 base, with 7 bases remaining between them. The CDR3 is 13 amino acids. Germline-derived CDR1 and CDR2 are SGDLS and YYNGEE.

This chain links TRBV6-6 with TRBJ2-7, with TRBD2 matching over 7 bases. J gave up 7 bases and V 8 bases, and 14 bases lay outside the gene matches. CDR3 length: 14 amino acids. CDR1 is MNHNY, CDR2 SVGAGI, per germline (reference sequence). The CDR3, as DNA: TGTGCCAGCGGACTAGTAGGCGCGGGAAGGGAGCAGTACTTC. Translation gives CASGLVGAGREQYF.

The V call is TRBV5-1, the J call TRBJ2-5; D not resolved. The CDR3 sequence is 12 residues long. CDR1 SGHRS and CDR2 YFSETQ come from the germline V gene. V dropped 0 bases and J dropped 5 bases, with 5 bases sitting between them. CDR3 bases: TGCGCCAGCAGCTTGGACGGGGAGACCCAGTACTTC. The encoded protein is CASSLDGETQYF. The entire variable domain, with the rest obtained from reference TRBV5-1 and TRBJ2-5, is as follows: KAGVTQTPRYLIKTRGQQVTLSCSPISGHRSVSWYQQTPGQGLQFLFEYFSETQRNKGNFPGRFSGRQFSNSRSEMNVSTLELGDSALYLCASSLDGETQYFGPGTRLLVL.

CDR3 protein: CASSFSGNEKLFF. The CDR3 DNA reads as TGTGCCAGCAGCTTCTCCGGGAATGAAAAACTGTTTTTT. The gene calls are TRBV11-2 and TRBJ1-4; D is uncertain. The CDR3 consists of 13 residues. V was trimmed by 3 bases and J by 5 bases, leaving 7 bases between them. Per germline, CDR1 SGHAT and CDR2 FQNNGV.

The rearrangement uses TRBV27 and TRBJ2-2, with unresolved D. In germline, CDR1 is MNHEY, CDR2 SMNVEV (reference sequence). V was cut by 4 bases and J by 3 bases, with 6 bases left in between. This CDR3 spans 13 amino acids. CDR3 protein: CASSYGYTGELFF. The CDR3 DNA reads TGTGCCAGCAGTTACGGGTACACCGGGGAGCTGTTTTTT.

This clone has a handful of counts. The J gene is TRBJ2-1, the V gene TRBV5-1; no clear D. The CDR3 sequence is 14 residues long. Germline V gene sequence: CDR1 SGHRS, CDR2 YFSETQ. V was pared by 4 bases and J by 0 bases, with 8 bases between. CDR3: CASSPPDSYNEQFF. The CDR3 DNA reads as TGCGCCAGCAGCCCGCCCGACTCCTACAATGAGCAGTTCTTC.

CDR3 DNA: TGTGCCAGCACCTCTTTCCGCTACGAGCAGTACTTC. Protein sequence: CASTSFRYEQYF. The V call is TRBV28, the J call TRBJ2-7; the D is unclear. V was trimmed by 7 bases and J by 3 bases, leaving 10 bases between them. This CDR3 is 12 amino acids long. Per germline, CDR1 MDHEN and CDR2 SYDVKM.

The CDR3 region has the DNA TGTGCCAGCAGCCGTACAGGGGGCTGGGGCTTGGACGAGCAGTACTTC. Its translation: CASSRTGGWGLDEQYF. V is TRBV7-2 and J is TRBJ2-7, with 9 bases that match TRBD1. The CDR3 length is 16 residues. The V and J ends lost 5 bases and 5 bases, in that order; junction bases with no gene match: 13. The germline V gene has CDR1 SGHTA and CDR2 FQGNSA.

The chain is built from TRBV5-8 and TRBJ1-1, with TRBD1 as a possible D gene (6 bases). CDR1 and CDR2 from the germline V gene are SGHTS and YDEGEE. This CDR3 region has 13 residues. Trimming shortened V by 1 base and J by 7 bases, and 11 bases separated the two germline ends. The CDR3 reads CASSLRGAVEAFF. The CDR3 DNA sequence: TGTGCCAGCAGCTTGAGGGGGGCGGTTGAAGCTTTCTTT.

As DNA, the CDR3 is TGTGCCAGCAGCTTAGGGACAGGGTCAAACGAGCAGTACTTC. It codes for CASSLGTGSNEQYF. V usage is TRBV7-8 and J usage is TRBJ2-7; 8 bases match TRBD1. V trimming: 1 base; J trimming: 5 bases; junction bases outside the gene matches: 4. Germline V CDR1 and CDR2: SGHVS, FQNEAQ. The CDR3 length is 14 residues.

The CDR3 loop is CASSLPGLAGKITYEQYF. The CDR3 DNA reads TGTGCCAGCAGCCTCCCGGGACTAGCGGGGAAAATAACCTACGAGCAGTACTTC. The V gene is TRBV21-1, the J gene TRBJ2-7; TRBD2 reflects the table's D call only, with no check against the DNA. TRBV21-1 represents a pseudogene. This CDR3 contains 18 residues.

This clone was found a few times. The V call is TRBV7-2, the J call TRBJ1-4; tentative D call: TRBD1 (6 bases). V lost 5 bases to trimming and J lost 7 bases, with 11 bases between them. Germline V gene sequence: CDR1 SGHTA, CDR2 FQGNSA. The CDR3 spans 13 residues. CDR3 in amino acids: CASSLWGAEKLFF. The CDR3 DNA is TGTGCCAGCAGCCTGTGGGGGGCTGAAAAACTGTTTTTT. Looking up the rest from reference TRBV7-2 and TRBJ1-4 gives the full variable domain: GAGVSQSPSNKVTEKGKDVELRCDPISGHTALYWYRQSLGQGLEFLIYFQGNSAPDKSGLPSDRFSAERTGGSVSTLTIQRTQQEDSAVYLCASSLWGAEKLFFGSGTQLSVL.

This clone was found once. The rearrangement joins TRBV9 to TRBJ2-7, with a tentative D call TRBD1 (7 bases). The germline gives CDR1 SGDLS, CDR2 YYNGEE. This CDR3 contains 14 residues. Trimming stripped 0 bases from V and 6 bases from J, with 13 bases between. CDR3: CASSVGQGLSEQYF. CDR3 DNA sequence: TGTGCCAGCAGCGTAGGACAGGGACTCAGCGAGCAGTACTTC.